This TCR beta chain comes out of a study of cytomegalovirus exposure and HLA in healthy donors. A few counts support this clone. The antigen remains unidentified. This PCR relied on a set of 60 Vbeta primers and 13 Jbeta primers. Sequencing was performed with immunoSEQ multiplex PCR; in TCRdb, only in-frame clones are kept and a portion is missing. The sample lists 55,000 to 70,000 clones, approximately 80% occurring once. This CDR3 comprises 15 residues. Germline V lookup: CDR1 SEHNR, CDR2 FQNEAQ (reference sequence). V shed 5 bases and J 5 bases; nucleotides not matched to a gene: 11. Study conclusions and caveats: As a later analysis showed, several of the most significant clusters appeared to be linked to common viral pathogens.

The chain uses TRBV7-9 and TRBJ1-1, with TRBD1 identical over 7 bases. Sequencing was carried out using PBMCs. This TCR was recovered from a man in his late teens or twenties in good health and CMV-seropositive. CDR3 amino acids: CASSANPGGLTEAFF. The CDR3 nucleotides are TGTGCCAGCAGCGCGAACCCAGGGGGGCTTACTGAAGCTTTCTTT.